The 10 T cell receptor beta chains listed next were all sequenced from one sample in a study of tumor and adjacent non-tumor tissue in lung cancer. This sample's RNA came from whole unsorted tissue. A modified ARM-PCR protocol with three rounds of nested PCR amplified TCRbeta. MiXCR, applied by TCRdb to the multiplex PCR reads, yields one record per CDR3 protein. Of 75,000 to 80,000 distinct CDR3 sequences detected, around 86% appear once; the ten largest clones hold 13%. Sequenced sample: lung tumor tissue. The receptor source for this set is a woman aged 45-60 years with non-small cell lung cancer.

The V gene is TRBV6-1, the J gene TRBJ2-7; D gene unclear. The V end was cut by 5 bases, the J end by 6 bases, with 17 bases between. Germline V gives CDR1 MNHNS, CDR2 SASEGT. This CDR3 is built from 14 residues. As DNA, the CDR3 is TGTGCCAGCAGTATCAGTCAGGACCAGCGCGAGCAGTACTTC. It translates to CASSISQDQREQYF.

The chain carries TRBV20-1 and TRBJ2-7; D remains unclear. From germline, CDR1 is DFQATT and CDR2 SNEGSKA (reference sequence). The V end was cut by 0 bases, the J end by 4 bases, with 10 bases between. This CDR3 comprises 13 residues. This CDR3 reads CSARDDHSYEQYF. DNA for the CDR3: TGCAGTGCTAGAGACGACCACTCATACGAGCAGTACTTC.

The J gene is TRBJ2-7, the V gene TRBV29-1; 7 nucleotides line up with TRBD2. This CDR3 comprises 14 residues. The J segment lost 10 bases and the V segment lost 6 bases, leaving 18 bases of the junction unmatched. Germline-derived CDR1 and CDR2 are SQVTM and ANQGSEA. In nucleotides, the CDR3 is TGCAGCGTAGAACTCGGACTAGTGGGAGCCGAACAGTACTTC. It translates to CSVELGLVGAEQYF.

As regards this clonotype: Germline is not matched at one junction end, which may reflect a read error. V is TRBV12-3 or TRBV12-4 and J is TRBJ1-1; D unclear. The CDR3 runs 12 residues. The CDR3 protein is CASSSLREGAFF. As DNA, the CDR3 is TGTGCCAGTAGTTCCCTTCGGGAGGGAGCTTTCTTT.

On this clonotype itself: A junction end diverges from the germline sequence, so it may reflect a read error. The chain employs TRBV2 and TRBJ1-3; D unclear. The CDR3 spans 16 residues. The germline CDR1 and CDR2 sequences are SNHLY and FYNNEI. The CDR3 sequence is CANSVLGRASGNTIYF. The CDR3, as DNA: TGTGCCAACAGTGTTTTGGGAAGGGCTTCTGGAAACACCATATATTTT.

V is TRBV12-1 and J is TRBJ2-2; the table's D call of TRBD1 was not tested on the DNA. TRBV12-1 is a pseudogene locus. CDR3 size: 14 residues. DNA of the CDR3: TGTGCCAGAACCGACAGATATCCGATCGGGGACCTGTTTTTT. Translation: CARTDRYPIGDLFF.

This chain links TRBV6-2 or TRBV6-3 with TRBJ2-1; D perhaps matches TRBD2 (5 bases). The germline V and J ends were trimmed by 10 bases and 6 bases, with 13 bases remaining between them. Germline CDR1 and CDR2: MNHEY and SVGEGT. The CDR3 length is 12 residues. The CDR3 loop reads CAITRTPNEQFF. The DNA of the CDR3 is TGTGCCATCACTCGGACTCCCAATGAGCAGTTCTTC.

On this clonotype: A read error may account for a junction end that differs from germline. The chain links TRBV4-1 to TRBJ2-1; 10 positions agree with TRBD2. Germline V CDR1 and CDR2: MGHRA, YSYEKL. This CDR3 contains 18 residues. The CDR3 DNA follows: TGCGCCAGTAGCCGCAACCCTACGGGACTAGCGAGTTACAATGGGCAGTTCTTC. Its protein product is CASSRNPTGLASYNGQFF.

As regards this clonotype: Sequence at one end of the junction differs from germline and may be a read error. This chain uses TRBV4-3 with TRBJ2-1; D perhaps matches TRBD2 (6 bases). The CDR3 extends over 16 amino acids. CDR1 and CDR2 (germline): LGHNA, YSLEER. The CDR3 DNA is TGCGCCAACAGCGAAGGGATGGCGGGGCCCGGCCGAGAGCAGTTCTTC. It translates to CANSEGMAGPGREQFF.

On this clonotype itself: A read error may account for a junction end that differs from germline. The chain has TRBV6-1 and TRBJ1-4; unclear D gene. There are 14 residues in the CDR3. From germline, CDR1 is MNHNS and CDR2 SASEGT. The CDR3 loop reads CVSTEAGTNEKLFF. The CDR3 DNA is TGTGTCAGCACCGAGGCGGGGACTAATGAAAAACTGTTTTTT.